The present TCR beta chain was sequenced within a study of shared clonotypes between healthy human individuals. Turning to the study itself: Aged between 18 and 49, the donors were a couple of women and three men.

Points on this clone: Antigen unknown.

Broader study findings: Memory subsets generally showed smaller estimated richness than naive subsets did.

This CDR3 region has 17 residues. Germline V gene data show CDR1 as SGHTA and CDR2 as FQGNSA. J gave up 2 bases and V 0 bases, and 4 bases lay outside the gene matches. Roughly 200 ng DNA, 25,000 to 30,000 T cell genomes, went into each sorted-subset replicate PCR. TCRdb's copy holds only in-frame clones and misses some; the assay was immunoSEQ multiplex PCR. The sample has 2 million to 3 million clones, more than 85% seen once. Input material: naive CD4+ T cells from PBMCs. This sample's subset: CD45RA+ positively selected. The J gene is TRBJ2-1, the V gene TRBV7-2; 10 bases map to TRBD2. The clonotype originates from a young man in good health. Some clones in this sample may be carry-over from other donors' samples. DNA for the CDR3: TGTGCCAGCAGCTTAGCGCCTAGCGGGAGAGCCTACAATGAGCAGTTCTTC. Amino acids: CASSLAPSGRAYNEQFF.